This T cell receptor (beta chain) was sequenced during a study of cytomegalovirus exposure and HLA in healthy donors. Broader study findings: Investigators reported some 150 TCR beta chains as tied to cytomegalovirus.

With V trimmed by 0 bases and J by 15 bases, 5 bases remained unmatched. There are 13 residues in the CDR3. Per the germline V gene, CDR1 is MNHEY and CDR2 is SVGAGI. Note on this clone: What it recognizes is unknown.

The PCR contained 60 Vbeta and 13 Jbeta primers. Profiled with immunoSEQ multiplex PCR; TCRdb holds only in-frame clones, not every one. The sample holds fewer than 200,000 clones, about 76% seen once. The rearrangement joins TRBV6-5 to TRBJ2-1, with 10 nucleotides matching TRBD2. The sequencing input was PBMCs. This TCR derives from a female donor in good health and CMV-seronegative. The CDR3 protein is CASSYSNSGGRFF. CDR3 DNA: TGTGCCAGCAGTTACTCGAATAGCGGGGGGAGGTTCTTC.